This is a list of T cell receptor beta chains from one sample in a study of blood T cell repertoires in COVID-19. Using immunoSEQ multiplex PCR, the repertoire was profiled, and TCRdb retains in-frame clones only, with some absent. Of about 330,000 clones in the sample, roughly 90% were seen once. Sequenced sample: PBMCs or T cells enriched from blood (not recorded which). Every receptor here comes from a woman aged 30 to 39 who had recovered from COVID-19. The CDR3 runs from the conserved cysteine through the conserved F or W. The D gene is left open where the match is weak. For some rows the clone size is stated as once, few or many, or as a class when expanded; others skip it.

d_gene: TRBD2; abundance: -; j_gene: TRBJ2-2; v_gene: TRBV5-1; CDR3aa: CASTITAGGTGELFF; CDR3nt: TGCGCCAGCACCATTACAGCGGGAGGGACCGGGGAGCTGTTTTTT
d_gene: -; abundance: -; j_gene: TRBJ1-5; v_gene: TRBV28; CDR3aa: CASSSSGTGNQPQHF; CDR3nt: TGTGCCAGCAGTTCTTCCGGAACAGGGAATCAGCCCCAGCATTTT
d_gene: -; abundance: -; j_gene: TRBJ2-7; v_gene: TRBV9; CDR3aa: CASSVLPVGNYEQYF; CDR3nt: TGTGCCAGCAGCGTGCTTCCGGTCGGGAATTACGAGCAGTACTTC
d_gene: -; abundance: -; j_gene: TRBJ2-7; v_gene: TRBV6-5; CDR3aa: CASSYSRDIYEQYF; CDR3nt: TGTGCCAGCAGTTACTCAAGGGACATCTACGAGCAGTACTTC
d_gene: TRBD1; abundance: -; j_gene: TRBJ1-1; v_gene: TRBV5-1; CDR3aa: CASSWFTGVRTEAFF; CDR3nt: TGCGCCAGCAGCTGGTTCACAGGGGTGAGAACTGAAGCTTTCTTT
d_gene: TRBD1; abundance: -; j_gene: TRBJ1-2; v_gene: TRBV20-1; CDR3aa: CSALGQDGYTF; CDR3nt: TGCAGTGCCCTGGGACAGGATGGCTACACCTTC
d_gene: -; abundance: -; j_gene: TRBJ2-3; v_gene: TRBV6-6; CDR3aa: CASSSYRSVGTDTQYF; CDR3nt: TGTGCCAGCAGTTCATACAGGTCGGTGGGCACAGATACGCAGTATTTT
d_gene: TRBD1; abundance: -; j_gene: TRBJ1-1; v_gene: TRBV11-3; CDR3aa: CASSLQGAGNTEAFF; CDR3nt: TGTGCCAGCAGCTTACAGGGGGCGGGGAACACTGAAGCTTTCTTT
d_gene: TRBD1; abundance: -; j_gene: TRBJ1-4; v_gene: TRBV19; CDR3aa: CASSTGGGEKLFF; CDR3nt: TGTGCCAGTAGCACAGGGGGAGGGGAAAAACTGTTTTTT
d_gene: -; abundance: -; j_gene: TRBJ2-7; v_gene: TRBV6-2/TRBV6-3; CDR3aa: CASSTAVLADEQYF; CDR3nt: TGTGCCAGCAGTACGGCCGTCCTAGCTGACGAGCAGTACTTC
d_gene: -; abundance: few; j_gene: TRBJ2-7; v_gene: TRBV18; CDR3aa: CASSPRLGGDSYEQYF; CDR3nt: TGTGCCAGCTCACCACGGCTGGGCGGGGACTCCTACGAGCAGTACTTC
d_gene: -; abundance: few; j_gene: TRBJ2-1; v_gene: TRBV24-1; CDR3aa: CATSDFRGAGQFF; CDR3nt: TGTGCCACCAGTGATTTTAGGGGCGCAGGGCAGTTCTTC
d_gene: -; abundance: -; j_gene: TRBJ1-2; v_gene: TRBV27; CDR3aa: CASRTNREGGGYTF; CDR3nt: TGTGCCAGCAGGACGAACAGGGAGGGCGGTGGCTACACCTTC
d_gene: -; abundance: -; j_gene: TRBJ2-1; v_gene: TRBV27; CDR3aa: CASSLVSGERADEQFF; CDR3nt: TGTGCCAGCAGTTTAGTATCGGGGGAGCGGGCCGATGAGCAGTTCTTC
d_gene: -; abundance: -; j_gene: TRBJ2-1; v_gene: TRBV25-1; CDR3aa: CASSENKNEQFF; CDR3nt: TGTGCCAGCAGTGAAAACAAAAATGAGCAGTTCTTC
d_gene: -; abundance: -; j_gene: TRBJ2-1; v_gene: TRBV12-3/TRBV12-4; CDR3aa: CASSSPLDNEQFF; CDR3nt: TGTGCCAGCAGTTCCCCCCTAGACAATGAGCAGTTCTTC
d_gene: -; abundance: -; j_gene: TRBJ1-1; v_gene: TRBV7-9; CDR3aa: CASSRMGGTEAFF; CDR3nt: TGTGCCAGCAGCCGGATGGGAGGGACTGAAGCTTTCTTT
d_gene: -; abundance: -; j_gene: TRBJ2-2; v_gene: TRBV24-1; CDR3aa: CATPLPGPGELFF; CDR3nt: TGTGCCACCCCGCTTCCAGGCCCCGGGGAGCTGTTTTTT
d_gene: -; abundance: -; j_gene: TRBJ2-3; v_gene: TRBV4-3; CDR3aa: CASSRGASVGSDTQYF; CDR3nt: TGCGCCAGCAGCCGAGGAGCTAGCGTGGGTTCAGATACGCAGTATTTT
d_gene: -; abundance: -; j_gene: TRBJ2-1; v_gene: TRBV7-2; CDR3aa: CASSSYGGNEQFF; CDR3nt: TGTGCCAGCAGCTCTTACGGCGGGAATGAGCAGTTCTTC
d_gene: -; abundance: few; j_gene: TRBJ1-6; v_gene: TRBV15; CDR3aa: CATARQSSYNSPLHF; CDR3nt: TGTGCCACAGCTAGACAGAGCTCCTATAATTCACCCCTCCACTTT
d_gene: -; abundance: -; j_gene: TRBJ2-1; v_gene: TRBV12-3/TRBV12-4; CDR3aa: CASSLVRGYEQFF; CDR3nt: TGTGCCAGCAGTTTAGTAAGGGGCTATGAGCAGTTCTTC
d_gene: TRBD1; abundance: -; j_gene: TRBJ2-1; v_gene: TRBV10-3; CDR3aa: CAIRGQASYNEQFF; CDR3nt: TGTGCCATCAGGGGACAGGCTTCCTACAATGAGCAGTTCTTC
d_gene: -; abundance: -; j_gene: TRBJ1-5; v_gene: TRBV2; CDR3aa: CASKSGNQPQHF; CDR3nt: TGTGCCAGCAAGTCGGGAAATCAGCCCCAGCATTTT
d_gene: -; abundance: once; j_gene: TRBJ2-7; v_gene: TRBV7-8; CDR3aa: CASSPEASVHTYEQYF; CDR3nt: TGTGCCAGCAGCCCTGAGGCTAGCGTACACACCTACGAGCAGTACTTC
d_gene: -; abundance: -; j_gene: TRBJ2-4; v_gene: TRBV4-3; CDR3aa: CASSQDSLAKNIQYF; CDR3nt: TGCGCCAGCAGCCAAGATTCTCTAGCCAAAAACATTCAGTACTTC
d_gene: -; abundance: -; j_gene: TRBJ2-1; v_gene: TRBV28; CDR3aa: CASSLRNEQFF; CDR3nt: TGTGCCAGCAGTTTGAGGAATGAGCAGTTCTTC
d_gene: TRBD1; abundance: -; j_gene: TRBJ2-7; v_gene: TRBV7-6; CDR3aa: CASSQKRPGQGYEQYF; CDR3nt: TGTGCCAGCAGCCAAAAGAGACCGGGACAGGGCTACGAGCAGTACTTC
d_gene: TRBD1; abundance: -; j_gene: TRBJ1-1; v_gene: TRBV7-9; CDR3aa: CASSLGTGRMNTEAFF; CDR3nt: TGTGCCAGCAGCTTGGGGACAGGGCGGATGAACACTGAAGCTTTCTTT
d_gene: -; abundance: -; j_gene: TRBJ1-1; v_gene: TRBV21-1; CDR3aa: CASTLGNSLRMNTEAFF; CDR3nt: TGTGCCAGCACTCTCGGGAATTCATTACGTATGAACACTGAAGCTTTCTTT
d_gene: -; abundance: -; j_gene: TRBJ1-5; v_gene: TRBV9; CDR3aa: CASSETDSNQPQHF; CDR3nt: TGTGCCAGCAGCGAAACAGATAGCAATCAGCCCCAGCATTTT
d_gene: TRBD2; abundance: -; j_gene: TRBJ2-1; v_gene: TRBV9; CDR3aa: CASSAGTSGSSSEQFF; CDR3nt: TGTGCCAGCAGCGCCGGGACTAGCGGTTCGAGTAGTGAGCAGTTCTTC
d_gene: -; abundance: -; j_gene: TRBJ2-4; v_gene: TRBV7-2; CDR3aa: CASSLAAGNKNIQYF; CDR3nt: TGTGCCAGCAGCTTAGCGGCGGGAAACAAAAACATTCAGTACTTC
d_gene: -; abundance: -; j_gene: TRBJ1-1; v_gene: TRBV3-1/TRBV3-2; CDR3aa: CASSPGQMNTEAFF; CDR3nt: TGTGCCAGCAGCCCAGGACAGATGAACACTGAAGCTTTCTTT
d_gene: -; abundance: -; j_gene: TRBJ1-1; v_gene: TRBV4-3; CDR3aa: CASSQNGGDTEAFF; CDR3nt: TGCGCCAGCAGCCAAAACGGGGGGGACACTGAAGCTTTCTTT
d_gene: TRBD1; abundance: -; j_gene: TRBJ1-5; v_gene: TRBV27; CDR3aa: CASSLYPDRGNQPQHF; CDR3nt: TGTGCCAGCAGTCTTTATCCCGACAGGGGCAATCAGCCCCAGCATTTT
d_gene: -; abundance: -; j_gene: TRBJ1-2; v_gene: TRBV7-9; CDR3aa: CASSQQGNYGYTF; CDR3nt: TGTGCCAGCAGCCAACAGGGAAACTATGGCTACACCTTC
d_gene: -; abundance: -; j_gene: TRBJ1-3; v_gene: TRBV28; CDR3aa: CASSLGHSSDTIYF; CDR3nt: TGTGCCAGCAGTCTCGGACATTCGTCTGACACCATATATTTT
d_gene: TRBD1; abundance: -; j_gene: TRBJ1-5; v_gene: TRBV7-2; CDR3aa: CASSRGQGNQPQHF; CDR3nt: TGTGCCAGCAGCCGGGGACAGGGAAATCAGCCCCAGCATTTT
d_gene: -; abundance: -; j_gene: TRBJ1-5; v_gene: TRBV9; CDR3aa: CASSVGGISNQPQHF; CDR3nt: TGTGCCAGCAGCGTAGGGGGCATAAGCAATCAGCCCCAGCATTTT
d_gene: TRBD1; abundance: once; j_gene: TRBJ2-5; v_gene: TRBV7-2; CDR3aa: CASEFTGVETQYF; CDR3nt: TGTGCCAGCGAGTTTACAGGGGTTGAGACCCAGTACTTC
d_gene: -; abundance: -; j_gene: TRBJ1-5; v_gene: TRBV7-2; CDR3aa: CASSLNNINQPQHF; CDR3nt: TGTGCCAGCAGCTTGAACAACATCAATCAGCCCCAGCATTTT
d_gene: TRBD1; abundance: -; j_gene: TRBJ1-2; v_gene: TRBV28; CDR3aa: CASRPPLTSGQGFYGYTF; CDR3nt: TGTGCCAGCAGGCCACCACTAACTAGTGGACAGGGATTCTATGGCTACACCTTC
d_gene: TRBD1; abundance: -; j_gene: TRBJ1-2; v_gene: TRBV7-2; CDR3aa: CASSLVEGASYGYTF; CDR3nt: TGTGCCAGCAGCTTAGTCGAGGGGGCTAGCTATGGCTACACCTTC
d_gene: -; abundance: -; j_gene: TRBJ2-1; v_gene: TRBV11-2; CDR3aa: CASSLSPGLDKYNEQFF; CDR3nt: TGTGCCAGCAGCTTAAGCCCCGGTCTCGACAAATACAATGAGCAGTTCTTC
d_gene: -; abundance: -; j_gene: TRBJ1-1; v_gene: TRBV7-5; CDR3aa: CARSRQGLLSHTEAFF; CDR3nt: TGTGCCAGAAGCCGACAGGGCCTCCTGAGTCACACTGAAGCTTTCTTT
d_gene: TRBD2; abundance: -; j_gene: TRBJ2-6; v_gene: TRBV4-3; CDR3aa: CASSQATSGRADGANVLTF; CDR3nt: TGCGCCAGCAGCCAGGCCACTAGCGGGAGGGCGGATGGGGCCAACGTCCTGACTTTC
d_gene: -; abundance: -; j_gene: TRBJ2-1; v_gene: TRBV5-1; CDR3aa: CASSLGPTGLSSNEQFF; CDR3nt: TGCGCCAGCAGCTTAGGCCCCACGGGACTCTCATCCAATGAGCAGTTCTTC
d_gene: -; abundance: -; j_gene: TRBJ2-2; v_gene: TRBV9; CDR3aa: CASSVGVGELFF; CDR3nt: TGTGCCAGCAGCGTAGGCGTCGGGGAGCTGTTTTTT
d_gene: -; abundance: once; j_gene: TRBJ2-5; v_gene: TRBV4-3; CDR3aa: CASSQEGQYQETQYF; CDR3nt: TGCGCCAGCAGCCAGGAGGGACAGTACCAAGAGACCCAGTACTTC
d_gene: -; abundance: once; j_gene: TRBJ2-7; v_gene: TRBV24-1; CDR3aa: CATSGDGEASYEQYF; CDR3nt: TGTGCCACCAGTGGTGACGGAGAAGCCTCCTACGAGCAGTACTTC
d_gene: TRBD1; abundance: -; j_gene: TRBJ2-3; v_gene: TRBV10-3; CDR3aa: CAISYTGVGDTQYF; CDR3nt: TGTGCCATCAGCTACACAGGGGTCGGTGATACGCAGTATTTT
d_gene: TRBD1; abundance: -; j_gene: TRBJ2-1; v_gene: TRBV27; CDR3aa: CASSLRWGQAVEQFF; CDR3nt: TGTGCCAGCAGTTTAAGGTGGGGACAGGCGGTTGAGCAGTTCTTC
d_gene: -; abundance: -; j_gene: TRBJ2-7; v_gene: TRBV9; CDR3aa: CASSTRVYGYEQYF; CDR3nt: TGTGCCAGCAGCACCCGGGTGTACGGCTACGAGCAGTACTTC
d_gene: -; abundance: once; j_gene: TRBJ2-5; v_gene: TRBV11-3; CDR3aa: CASSFRKEYQETQYF; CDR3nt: TGTGCCAGCAGCTTTCGCAAGGAGTACCAAGAGACCCAGTACTTC